This TCR beta chain was captured in a study of cytomegalovirus exposure and HLA in healthy donors. Background on the study: The 500 to 850 first-cohort repertoires and the roughly 120 validation repertoires shared the same platform, a later analysis reported.

Sequencing used immunoSEQ multiplex PCR; TCRdb keeps in-frame clones, though not all of them. This sample has tens of thousands of clones; roughly 90% occur once, and the top ten carry about 1.2%. Looked up from germline, CDR1 is ENHRY and CDR2 is SYGVKD. The CDR3 spans 14 residues. V lost 6 bases, J lost 9 bases, and 9 bases stayed unmatched. Study-wide results and limits: High sensitivity and specificity were reportedly achieved when the classifier diagnosed cytomegalovirus status. Associated with cytomegalovirus, according to the listing, were around 160 TCR beta chains.

Separate from the roughly 720-subject first cohort was the 120-subject validation cohort, to which the donors belonged. On this clone: The antigen remains undetermined.

The source material was PBMCs. This TCR came from a woman between 18 and 29 years old in good health and CMV-seronegative. The chain employs TRBV10-3 and TRBJ2-1, with 9 positions matching TRBD1. DNA of the CDR3: TGTGCCATCAGAGGGGGACAGGGCCACGGTGAGCAGTTCTTC. Protein sequence: CAIRGGQGHGEQFF.